This TCR beta chain originates from a study of T cells in Graves' hyperthyroidism and ophthalmopathy. Turning to the study itself: The initial diagnosis was the point when peripheral blood was collected, ahead of any treatment.

Germline CDR1 reads SGHTA; CDR2 reads FQGTGA. There are 15 residues in the CDR3. With 1 base removed from V and 2 bases from J, the gap between germline ends came to 8 bases. Researchers took RNA transcripts and amplified the TCR beta CDR3 regions from them. Researchers ran a first-round RT-PCR on the TCR CDR3 using the HTBI primer set. TCRdb ran MiXCR on the multiplex PCR reads and lists one entry per CDR3 protein. This sample has approximately 360,000 distinct CDR3 sequences, with 15% to 17% found just once. Each diagnosis drew on symptoms, thyroxine, TRAb, thyroid ultrasound and orbital computed tomography findings.

The J gene is TRBJ2-2, the V gene TRBV7-3; weak D call: TRBD1 (6 bases). The sample taken for sequencing was blood. This TCR was recovered from a woman aged 18 to 35 with Graves' hyperthyroidism that later progressed to Graves' ophthalmopathy. CDR3: CASSLIGTNTGELFF. CDR3 DNA sequence: TGTGCCAGCAGCTTAATAGGGACAAACACCGGGGAGCTGTTTTTT.